These T cell receptor beta chains were read from a single sample in a study of blood T cell repertoires in COVID-19. This table comes from immunoSEQ multiplex PCR, and its TCRdb copy is limited to in-frame clones, with some not included. The sample includes about 150,000 clones, about four fifths seen only once; the top ten take around 2.1%. Material: peripheral blood. These receptors all stem from a man between 65 and 80 years old with acute or convalescent COVID-19. CDR3s include the opening cysteine and the closing phenylalanine or tryptophan. D genes are given only for firm matches. Clone size appears in some rows only: once, few, many, or a class for an expanded clone.

13	once	TRBV27	.	TRBJ1-1	CASSSLDRNEAFF	TGTGCCAGCAGTTCCCTCGACAGGAACGAAGCTTTCTTT
15	.	TRBV6-1	.	TRBJ2-7	CASSEQQGATNEQYF	TGTGCCAGCAGTGAGCAACAGGGTGCCACTAACGAGCAGTACTTC
17	.	TRBV5-1	.	TRBJ1-6	CASSLVRSETYNSPLHF	TGCGCCAGCAGCTTGGTTCGCAGCGAGACCTATAATTCACCCCTCCACTTT
16	.	TRBV18	TRBD2	TRBJ2-1	CASSPRTSGGSGEQFF	TGTGCCAGCTCACCGCGGACTAGCGGGGGGTCTGGTGAGCAGTTCTTC
15	.	TRBV5-1	TRBD1	TRBJ1-5	CASSPHRQGMEPQHF	TGCGCCAGCAGCCCCCATAGACAGGGAATGGAGCCCCAGCATTTT
15	.	TRBV28	TRBD2	TRBJ2-7	CASRTGGLATHEQYF	TGTGCCAGCAGGACGGGGGGTCTAGCTACCCACGAGCAGTACTTC
18	.	TRBV21-1	.	TRBJ2-1	CASSKREKRTSSYNEQFF	TGTGCCAGCAGCAAAAGGGAAAAGAGGACTAGCTCCTACAATGAGCAGTTCTTC
12	few	TRBV16	.	TRBJ1-2	CASSESLYGYTF	TGTGCCAGCTCGGAGTCCCTCTATGGCTACACCTTC
14	.	TRBV18	TRBD1	TRBJ2-3	CASSPGTATDTQYF	TGTGCCAGCTCACCCGGGACAGCTACAGATACGCAGTATTTT
15	.	TRBV11-2	.	TRBJ2-1	CASSLDAGAYNEQFF	TGTGCCAGCAGCTTAGATGCCGGTGCGTACAATGAGCAGTTCTTC
16	.	TRBV6-1	.	TRBJ1-6	CASSEAGSQHNSPLHF	TGTGCCAGCAGTGAGGCAGGCTCGCAACATAATTCACCCCTCCACTTT
13	few	TRBV12-3/TRBV12-4	TRBD2	TRBJ2-1	CASSLTSGRGGFF	TGTGCCAGCAGTCTCACTAGCGGGAGAGGAGGGTTCTTC
16	.	TRBV19	.	TRBJ1-4	CASRIYPSAGDEKLFF	TGTGCCAGTAGGATTTACCCGTCGGCAGGGGATGAAAAACTGTTTTTT
16	.	TRBV4-1	TRBD2	TRBJ2-2	CASSRHGGADTGELFF	TGCGCCAGCAGCCGCCACGGGGGGGCCGACACCGGGGAGCTGTTTTTT
15	few	TRBV15	.	TRBJ1-4	CATSRGGLANEKLFF	TGTGCCACCAGCAGAGGAGGGCTAGCTAATGAAAAACTGTTTTTT
14	.	TRBV19	.	TRBJ1-5	CASSQRGGNQPQHF	TGTGCCAGTAGCCAGCGCGGGGGCAATCAGCCCCAGCATTTT
15	.	TRBV29-1	.	TRBJ2-3	CSVEASPSGSDTQYF	TGCAGCGTTGAAGCCTCTCCCAGCGGCTCAGATACGCAGTATTTT
14	.	TRBV6-2/TRBV6-3	TRBD2	TRBJ2-7	CASSRTSGRYEQYF	TGTGCCAGCAGCAGGACTAGCGGGAGATACGAGCAGTACTTC
15	.	TRBV19	.	TRBJ1-5	CASSIDREVNQPQHF	TGTGCCAGTAGTATAGATCGGGAGGTCAATCAGCCCCAGCATTTT
15	.	TRBV28	.	TRBJ1-5	CASSLESGDNQPQHF	TGTGCCAGCAGTTTAGAGTCAGGGGACAATCAGCCCCAGCATTTT
13	once	TRBV6-5	.	TRBJ1-5	CASSKRGVEPQHF	TGTGCCAGCAGTAAACGGGGTGTTGAGCCCCAGCATTTT
13	.	TRBV12-3/TRBV12-4	.	TRBJ1-1	CASSYTENTEAFF	TGTGCCAGCAGTTACACAGAGAACACTGAAGCTTTCTTT
15	.	TRBV28	TRBD1	TRBJ1-1	CASSPTGTGKREAFF	TGTGCCAGCAGTCCCACAGGGACAGGCAAGAGGGAAGCTTTCTTT
16	.	TRBV7-2	TRBD1	TRBJ2-6	CASSSTGSSGANVLTF	TGTGCCAGCAGCTCGACAGGGAGCTCGGGGGCCAACGTCCTGACTTTC
14	.	TRBV2	TRBD1	TRBJ1-1	CASSDRTGNTEAFF	TGTGCCAGCAGTGACCGGACAGGGAACACTGAAGCTTTCTTT
14	.	TRBV19	TRBD2	TRBJ2-7	CASSSLAGAYEQYF	TGTGCCAGTAGTTCCTTGGCGGGAGCGTACGAGCAGTACTTC
16	.	TRBV9	TRBD1	TRBJ2-7	CASSVGQGQGSYEQYF	TGTGCCAGCAGCGTAGGCCAAGGACAGGGTTCCTACGAGCAGTACTTC
15	.	TRBV5-6	TRBD2	TRBJ2-1	CASSLSGRAHNEQFF	TGTGCCAGCAGCTTGAGCGGGAGGGCCCACAATGAGCAGTTCTTC
13	.	TRBV18	.	TRBJ1-2	CASSPDTNYGYTF	TGTGCCAGCTCCCCGGACACTAACTATGGCTACACCTTC
14	many	TRBV5-1	TRBD1	TRBJ1-6	CASSRTGAAVPLHF	TGCGCCAGCAGCCGGACAGGGGCCGCCGTTCCCCTCCACTTT
14	.	TRBV5-1	.	TRBJ1-2	CASSLSGRGTGYTF	TGCGCCAGCAGCTTGTCCGGCAGGGGAACCGGCTACACCTTC
15	few	TRBV5-1	TRBD2	TRBJ2-7	CASSLWTSGGYEQYF	TGCGCCAGCAGCTTGTGGACTAGCGGGGGTTACGAGCAGTACTTC
15	once	TRBV7-6	.	TRBJ1-1	CASSLAGLDDTEAFF	TGTGCCAGCAGCTTAGCGGGACTCGACGATACTGAAGCTTTCTTT
14	once	TRBV7-9	.	TRBJ1-1	CASSRQGLGTEAFF	TGTGCCAGCAGCAGGCAGGGGCTCGGCACTGAAGCTTTCTTT
18	.	TRBV10-3	.	TRBJ1-1	CAIQQPPGGRIRNTEAFF	TGTGCCATCCAACAGCCGCCCGGGGGGCGGATAAGGAACACTGAAGCTTTCTTT
14	.	TRBV10-3	.	TRBJ1-1	CAIRAGVDGTEAFF	TGTGCCATCAGGGCAGGGGTCGACGGGACTGAAGCTTTCTTT
17	.	TRBV11-2	TRBD1	TRBJ2-7	CASSRRPGGSVNYEQYF	TGTGCCAGCAGCCGCCGGCCAGGGGGATCAGTGAACTACGAGCAGTACTTC
15	.	TRBV5-1	TRBD1	TRBJ1-2	CASSRLTGENYGYTF	TGCGCCAGCAGCCGACTCACAGGGGAGAACTATGGCTACACCTTC
15	.	TRBV19	TRBD1	TRBJ2-3	CASSIERDRVDTQYF	TGTGCCAGTAGTATAGAGCGGGACAGGGTAGATACGCAGTATTTT
15	.	TRBV19	.	TRBJ2-3	CASSDSLAPTDTQYF	TGTGCCAGTTCGGACAGCTTGGCCCCCACAGATACGCAGTATTTT
14	.	TRBV20-1	.	TRBJ2-5	CSASDGWYQETQYF	TGCAGTGCTAGTGACGGGTGGTACCAAGAGACCCAGTACTTC
15	once	TRBV10-2	TRBD1	TRBJ1-5	CASSEAGQGYQPQHF	TGCGCCAGCAGTGAGGCGGGACAGGGGTATCAGCCCCAGCATTTT
14	.	TRBV5-8	.	TRBJ2-5	CASSLSRDRETQYF	TGTGCCAGCAGCTTAAGCAGGGATAGAGAGACCCAGTACTTC
14	.	TRBV6-8	.	TRBJ1-5	CASLGRAGNQPQHF	TGTGCCAGCCTTGGCAGGGCGGGCAATCAGCCCCAGCATTTT
15	.	TRBV6-5	TRBD2	TRBJ2-1	CASTPPGGPYNEQFF	TGTGCCAGCACTCCACCGGGGGGGCCCTACAATGAGCAGTTCTTC
18	.	TRBV23-1	TRBD1	TRBJ2-5	CASSQSNCRTGGLETQYF	TGCGCCAGCAGTCAATCGAATTGTCGTACAGGGGGCCTGGAGACCCAGTACTTC
17	few	TRBV19	.	TRBJ1-5	CASSISPKQYSNQPQHF	TGTGCCAGTAGTATAAGTCCAAAGCAATATAGCAATCAGCCCCAGCATTTT
17	.	TRBV5-1	TRBD2	TRBJ2-1	CASSFFGLAGGYNEQFF	TGCGCCAGCAGCTTTTTCGGACTAGCGGGAGGGTACAATGAGCAGTTCTTC
13	.	TRBV12-3/TRBV12-4	.	TRBJ1-2	CASSRGQKDGYTF	TGTGCCAGCAGCCGGGGACAAAAGGATGGCTACACCTTC